The 9 T cell receptor beta chains listed next were all sequenced from one sample in a study of T-cell reconstitution after alpha-beta-depleted transplantation in children. Preparation of the TCRbeta library used unique molecular identifiers. Each CDR3 protein is one row after TCRdb ran MiXCR on the PCR reads. The sample carries 700,000 to 950,000 distinct CDR3 sequences, under 20% recorded once. The source was PBMCs, mostly from graft donor cells, collected 360 days after TCRalphabeta/CD19-depleted stem cell transplant. The receptors derive from a male patient younger than 18 who had a stem cell transplant for acute lymphoblastic leukemia, so the T cells may come from the graft donor.

The chain combines TRBV7-9 with TRBJ1-5; TRBD1 is a possible D gene (6 bases). This CDR3 region has 13 residues. From germline, CDR1 is SEHNR and CDR2 FQNEAQ (reference sequence). V lost 9 bases and J lost 1, with 10 bases in between. This CDR3 is CASEGGSNQPQHF. The CDR3 DNA reads TGTGCCAGTGAAGGGGGGAGCAATCAGCCCCAGCATTTT.

This clonotype was observed a handful of times. The V and J genes are TRBV18 and TRBJ2-4; 8 bases match TRBD2. V was clipped by 3 bases and J by 8 bases; unmatched bases: 12. This CDR3 has 16 residues. In germline, CDR1 is KGHSH, CDR2 LQKENI. The CDR3 DNA follows: TGTGCCAGCTCACCGCAGAGCGGGAGTCGAGTCGACATTCAGTACTTC. Amino acid sequence: CASSPQSGSRVDIQYF. Looking up the rest from reference TRBV18 and TRBJ2-4 gives the full variable domain: NAGVMQNPRHLVRRRGQEARLRCSPMKGHSHVYWYRQLPEEGLKFMVYLQKENIIDESGMPKERFSAEFPKEGPSILRIQQVVRGDSAAYFCASSPQSGSRVDIQYFGAGTRLSVL.

The rearrangement joins TRBV20-1 to TRBJ2-2, with TRBD2 identical over 15 bases. The CDR3 is 18 amino acids. J gave up 5 bases and V 4 bases, and 11 bases lay outside the gene matches. Looked up from germline, CDR1 is DFQATT and CDR2 is SNEGSKA (reference sequence). The CDR3 bases are TGCAGTGCTAAGCTAGAGAAAGGACTAGCGGGAGGGACCGGGGAGCTGTTTTTT. This translates into CSAKLEKGLAGGTGELFF.

The chain has TRBV5-1 and TRBJ1-4; 8 bases match TRBD1. The CDR3 covers 18 residues. The germline CDR1 and CDR2 sequences are SGHRS and YFSETQ. V lost 4 bases to trimming and J lost 0 bases; unmatched junction nucleotides: 11. CDR3 DNA sequence: TGCGCCAGCAGCATCCGGGACAGGAGTTTGGCAACTAATGAAAAACTGTTTTTT. It translates to CASSIRDRSLATNEKLFF.

A few counts support this clonotype. The CDR3 coding sequence is TGCGCCAGCAGCTTGCGCCGAGCGGGAGGGGAGACCCAGTACTTC. This gives the protein CASSLRRAGGETQYF. The gene calls are TRBV5-1 and TRBJ2-5; 10 positions agree with TRBD2. Germline lookup yields CDR1 SGHRS and CDR2 YFSETQ. CDR3 size: 15 residues. V shed 1 base and J 5 bases; nucleotides not matched to a gene: 5.

In this sample, this clonotype turned up a few times. V usage is TRBV9 and J usage is TRBJ2-2; TRBD2 matches at 10 bases. Germline assignment: CDR1 SGDLS and CDR2 YYNGEE. Losses at the gene ends were 3 bases for V and 4 bases for J; bases not matched to a gene: 12. The CDR3 sequence is 18 residues long. CDR3 bases: TGTGCCAGCAGCGGGCTATCACTAGCGGGACGGTTCACCGGGGAGCTGTTTTTT. Translated, it gives CASSGLSLAGRFTGELFF. The full variable domain, rest sourced from reference TRBV9 and TRBJ2-2, is DSGVTQTPKHLITATGQRVTLRCSPRSGDLSVYWYQQSLDQGLQFLIQYYNGEERAKGNILERFSAQQFPDLHSELNLSSLELGDSALYFCASSGLSLAGRFTGELFFGEGSRLTVL.

Many counts were recorded for this clonotype. J is TRBJ2-5 and V is TRBV29-1, with D maybe TRBD2 (5 bases). The germline CDR1 and CDR2 sequences are SQVTM and ANQGSEA. V shed 6 bases and J shed 14 bases, with 19 bases lying between them. This CDR3 region has 11 residues. The DNA for the CDR3 is TGCAGCGTGGAATCCCGGGATAGGCCATACTTC. This codes for CSVESRDRPYF.

This clonotype was observed a few times. DNA for the CDR3: TGTGCCAGCAGTTACTCGGCACTTAGACAAGAGACCCAGTACTTC. Residues: CASSYSALRQETQYF. V usage is TRBV6-5 and J usage is TRBJ2-5; the D is unclear. The CDR3 has 15 residues. The V gene lost 0 bases and the J gene lost 2 bases, with 10 bases spanning the gap. CDR1 and CDR2 (germline): MNHEY, SVGAGI.

This clonotype was found many times. This chain uses TRBV10-3 with TRBJ2-7; 10 bases are a match to TRBD2. The CDR3 covers 14 residues. Looked up from germline, CDR1 is ENHRY and CDR2 is SYGVKD. V lost 5 bases and J lost 5; bases outside the gene matches: 6. The CDR3 region has the DNA TGTGCCATCAGTTCCCTAGCGGGAGTCAACGAGCAGTACTTC. This gives the protein CAISSLAGVNEQYF.